The subject of this entry is one T cell receptor (beta chain). Its specificity is unknown. The source of the sample is a study of cytomegalovirus exposure and HLA in healthy donors. Overall study: A subsequent analysis reported that the roughly 120 validation repertoires were produced on the same platform that had also been used for the 666 first-cohort repertoires.

Findings and limits, study-wide: There were some public TCRs occurring in many donors, but most TCR sequences were rare. TCR clusters originating in the first cohort tended to co-occur in the 110 or so validation repertoires, according to a later analysis. Among TCR beta chains, those listed as cytomegalovirus-associated numbered under 200.

The method was immunoSEQ multiplex PCR; TCRdb's version includes in-frame clones alone and lacks a portion of them. The sample yields around 150,000 clones, approximately 82% seen once. Germline V CDR1 and CDR2: SGHRS, YFSETQ. This CDR3 comprises 16 residues. V dropped 0 bases and J dropped 2 bases, with 14 bases sitting between them. The sequenced sample consisted of PBMCs. The gene calls are TRBV5-1 and TRBJ1-1, with TRBD1 as a possible D gene (5 bases). The sequence derives from a man between 25 and 39 years old in good health and CMV-seropositive. DNA of the CDR3: TGCGCCAGCAGCTTGGCCCCGGGGGGAGGAAACACTGAAGCTTTCTTT. Residues: CASSLAPGGGNTEAFF.